A single sample gave rise to the 29 T cell receptor beta chains below, sequenced in a study of T cell repertoires in cytomegalovirus infection (dated by TCRdb to 2018 to 2020). The antigens for these receptors are not known. The treatment or condition label on this specimen signifies: in vitro stimulation with specific CMV peptide epitopes to enrich CMV-specific T cells. This sample was sequenced with an Illumina HiSeq 1500. Clones were called with MiXCR by TCRdb after fastp trimmed the public reads at Q25, and only in-frame beta chains were retained. Every entry covers one CDR3 protein and lists the most common genes and DNA from its rows. Recorded for this sample are about 900,000 distinct CDR3 sequences; approximately 31% of them occurred a single time. Jointly, the top ten make up under 15% of the sample. The sample was cultured CD8+ T cells from PBMCs, taken from culture after CMV antigen stimulation. Receptor source: a human donor in good health (CMV status not recorded). Some clones in this sample may be carry-over from other donors' samples.

The CDR3 is CASSGSPSTDTQYF. The CDR3, as DNA: TGTGCCAGCAGTGGCTCCCCTAGCACAGATACGCAGTATTTT. V usage is TRBV7-9 and J usage is TRBJ2-3; D remains ambiguous. Germline CDR1 reads SEHNR; CDR2 reads FQNEAQ (reference sequence). V was shortened by 6 bases and J by 0 bases, with 10 bases between the two germline ends. This CDR3 comprises 14 residues.

This clonotype has only a few counts. CDR3 bases: TGTGCCAGCAGCTTAGCACCGGGACTAGCGGGGGGAATTACGCAGTATTTT. Encoded protein: CASSLAPGLAGGITQYF. The rearrangement uses TRBV7-9 and TRBJ2-3; TRBD2 agrees at 15 bases. CDR1 is SEHNR and CDR2 is FQNEAQ in the germline V gene (reference sequence). CDR3 length: 17 amino acids. The V and J ends lost 0 bases and 8 bases, in that order; junction bases with no gene match: 6.

CDR3: CASRNRGGANNSPLHF. The DNA of the CDR3 is TGTGCCAGCAGGAACCGGGGGGGAGCGAATAATTCACCCCTCCACTTT. The rearrangement joins TRBV27 to TRBJ1-6; D is possibly TRBD1 (5 bases). Per germline, CDR1 MNHEY and CDR2 SMNVEV (reference sequence). Between the trimmed V and J ends, which lost 6 bases and 5 bases, there was a span of 17 bases. This CDR3 has 16 residues.

There are many counts of this clonotype. The CDR3 is CASSSKEDYEQYV. The CDR3 DNA follows: TGTGCCAGCAGTTCTAAGGAGGACTACGAGCAGTACGTC. This chain links TRBV6-2 or TRBV6-3 with TRBJ2-7, with D perhaps TRBD2 (5 bases). Germline values: CDR1 MNHEY, CDR2 SVGEGT. The length of the CDR3 is 13 residues. Deletions cut 4 bases from V and 3 bases from J, with 10 bases between.

There are a few counts of this clonotype. The chain carries TRBV28 and TRBJ2-7; 8 nucleotides align to TRBD2. The CDR3 sequence is 16 residues long. With V trimmed by 5 bases and J by 3 bases, 12 bases remained unmatched. Per the germline V gene, CDR1 is MDHEN and CDR2 is SYDVKM. CDR3 DNA: TGTGCCAGCAGTCCGTCGGGGGGGCCGAAGAGCTACGAGCAGTACGTC. Protein product: CASSPSGGPKSYEQYV.

This clonotype was seen a few times. The rearrangement links TRBV6-1 to TRBJ2-3; 8 bases line up with TRBD1. CDR3 length equals 15 residues. The junction had 8 bases not matched to a gene; V was cut back by 5 bases and J by 4 bases. From germline, CDR1 is MNHNS and CDR2 SASEGT. CDR3 nucleotide sequence: TGTGCCAGCAGTCCACGGACAGGGAACCCAGATACGCAGTATTTT. Protein: CASSPRTGNPDTQYF.

V usage is TRBV7-8 and J usage is TRBJ2-7; D may match TRBD1 or TRBD2 (5 bases each). CDR1 and CDR2 from the germline V gene are SGHVS and FQNEAQ. V lost 5 bases and J lost 0, with 17 bases in between. The CDR3 covers 16 residues. This CDR3 reads CASSVPRGSDSYEQYF. The CDR3 DNA sequence: TGTGCCAGCAGCGTCCCTCGGGGCTCCGACTCCTACGAGCAGTACTTC.

The chain employs TRBV7-9 and TRBJ1-2; D may be TRBD1 (6 bases). Germline CDR1 is SEHNR and CDR2 is FQNEAQ (reference sequence). The CDR3 covers 14 residues. V gave up 1 base and J gave up 3 bases, with 9 bases separating them. The CDR3 DNA is TGTGCCAGCAGCTTAGGACAGGCGCACTATGGCTACACCTTC. The encoded protein is CASSLGQAHYGYTF. Supplemented by reference TRBV7-9 and TRBJ1-2, the full variable domain reads DTGVSQNPRHKITKRGQNVTFRCDPISEHNRLYWYRQTLGQGPEFLTYFQNEAQLEKSRLLSDRFSAERPKGSFSTLEIQRTEQGDSAMYLCASSLGQAHYGYTFGSGTRLTVV.

This clonotype was detected only a few times. V and J are TRBV19 and TRBJ2-3; D uncertain. CDR1 is LNHDA and CDR2 is SQIVND in the germline V gene (reference sequence). The CDR3 consists of 14 residues. The V end was cut by 7 bases, the J end by 5 bases, with 16 bases between. In DNA form, the CDR3 reads TGTGCCAGTACTTCGTCGGCTGGCCGAGATACGCAGTATTTT. Translated, it gives CASTSSAGRDTQYF.

This clonotype was detected ten times or more. The J gene is TRBJ2-3, the V gene TRBV6-5, with 10 bases fitting TRBD2. The germline V gene has CDR1 MNHEY and CDR2 SVGAGI. The J segment lost 1 base and the V segment lost 2 bases, leaving 0 bases of the junction unmatched. The length of the CDR3 is 15 residues. CDR3 nucleotide sequence: TGTGCCAGCAGTTACGGGACTAGCGGCACAGATACGCAGTATTTT. Its translation: CASSYGTSGTDTQYF.

V gene TRBV19 combines with J gene TRBJ2-7; the D gene is possibly TRBD1 (5 bases). The V and J ends lost 3 bases and 0 bases respectively, with 12 bases between them. Germline V gives CDR1 LNHDA, CDR2 SQIVND (reference sequence). This CDR3 spans 15 amino acids. The CDR3 sequence is CASSIGHRSSYEQYF. DNA for the CDR3: TGTGCCAGTAGTATCGGACACCGGAGCTCCTACGAGCAGTACTTC.

The chain is built from TRBV9 and TRBJ2-1; 11 bases fit TRBD2. The CDR3 totals 15 residues. Germline CDR1 reads SGDLS; CDR2 reads YYNGEE. The junction had 7 bases not matched to a gene; V was cut back by 6 bases and J by 5 bases. The CDR3 loop is CASKDSGGVNNEQFF. DNA for the CDR3: TGTGCCAGCAAAGATAGCGGGGGGGTTAACAATGAGCAGTTCTTC. Full variable domain (rest looked up from reference TRBV9 and TRBJ2-1): DSGVTQTPKHLITATGQRVTLRCSPRSGDLSVYWYQQSLDQGLQFLIQYYNGEERAKGNILERFSAQQFPDLHSELNLSSLELGDSALYFCASKDSGGVNNEQFFGPGTRLTVL.

The genes are TRBV4-3 and TRBJ1-4; D is perhaps TRBD1 (6 bases). Germline values: CDR1 LGHNA, CDR2 YSLEER. CDR3 size: 15 residues. V was pared by 0 bases and J by 8 bases, with 13 bases between. CDR3 nucleotide sequence: TGCGCCAGCAGCCAAGATACGGGGGCGCGGGAAAAACTGTTTTTT. Protein product: CASSQDTGAREKLFF.

The chain has TRBV2 and TRBJ1-3; D unresolved. Trimming removed 11 bases from V and 4 bases from J, with 6 bases in between. The CDR3 sequence is 10 residues long. Germline CDR1 reads SNHLY; CDR2 reads FYNNEI. The CDR3 DNA follows: TGTGCCGGAAGAGGAAACACCATATATTTT. Translating it yields CAGRGNTIYF.

This clonotype was recorded a few times. Here the CDR3 DNA reads TGTGCCAGTTTTCAGGCCGTGGCTTTCTTT. The encoded protein is CASFQAVAFF. This chain connects TRBV12-3 or TRBV12-4 to TRBJ1-1; D remains unclear. Trimming stripped 9 bases from V and 11 bases from J, with 13 bases between. There are 10 residues in the CDR3.

V and J are TRBV9 and TRBJ1-5; D possibly corresponds to TRBD1 (6 bases). Trimming took 0 bases from V and 0 from J, leaving 10 bases between them. The CDR3 length is 16 residues. Germline CDR1 and CDR2: SGDLS and YYNGEE. In DNA form, the CDR3 reads TGTGCCAGCAGCGTAGACTCAGGGGATAGCAATCAGCCCCAGCATTTT. Amino acid sequence: CASSVDSGDSNQPQHF.

CDR3 DNA sequence: TGTGCCAGCAGCGACACCACGGGGGACACTGAAGCTTTCTTT. Protein sequence: CASSDTTGDTEAFF. The chain couples TRBV7-9 to TRBJ1-1; D perhaps matches TRBD1 (5 bases). The V gene's germline CDR1 is SEHNR and CDR2 FQNEAQ (reference sequence). This CDR3 is 14 amino acids long. V shed 5 bases and J shed 3 bases, with 13 bases lying between them.

This clonotype showed up just once. This chain uses TRBV6-1 with TRBJ2-7; TRBD1 is a possible D gene (6 bases). V lost 5 bases, J lost 5 bases, and 13 bases lay in between. This CDR3 has 13 residues. Germline CDR1 and CDR2: MNHNS and SASEGT. The CDR3 nucleotides are TGTGCCAGCAGTACCTTACAGGGTCACGAGCAGTACTTC. It yields the protein CASSTLQGHEQYF.

In its sample, this clonotype was seen many times. The J gene is TRBJ2-7, the V gene TRBV6-5; 8 bases agree with TRBD1. After removal of 1 base from V and 1 base from J, the junction contained 6 bases not matched to a gene. This CDR3 is 16 amino acids long. Germline V gene data show CDR1 as MNHEY and CDR2 as SVGAGI. Here the CDR3 DNA reads TGTGCCAGCAGTTACTTAGTGACAGGGGTATCCTACGAGCAGTACTTC. Translation gives CASSYLVTGVSYEQYF.

CDR3 in amino acids: CASSVVHSWGSLNTGELFF. The CDR3 DNA follows: TGTGCCAGCAGCGTAGTTCATTCATGGGGCAGCCTGAACACCGGGGAGCTGTTTTTT. The genes are TRBV9 and TRBJ2-2; possibly TRBD1 for D (5 bases). The CDR3 loop spans 19 amino acids. Per the germline V gene, CDR1 is SGDLS and CDR2 is YYNGEE. V lost 0 bases and J 1 base, leaving 19 bases between the germline ends.

This clonotype was counted between two and nine times. The rearrangement links TRBV19 to TRBJ1-5; 9 bases map to TRBD1. The CDR3 totals 14 residues. J was trimmed by 5 bases and V by 4 bases; bases with no gene match: 3. Germline V CDR1 and CDR2: LNHDA, SQIVND (reference sequence). The CDR3, as DNA: TGTGCCAGTAGTAGCGGGACAGGGCATCAGCCCCAGCATTTT. Protein sequence: CASSSGTGHQPQHF.

The V call is TRBV7-6, the J call TRBJ2-3; D is uncertain. This CDR3 is 13 amino acids long. Germline assignment: CDR1 SGHVS and CDR2 FNYEAQ. V lost 0 bases and J 6 bases, leaving 7 bases between the germline ends. DNA for the CDR3: TGTGCCAGCAGCTTAGCCCGTAGGGATACGCAGTATTTT. It specifies CASSLARRDTQYF.

This clonotype has more than one count but fewer than ten. J is TRBJ1-1 and V is TRBV5-4; D not resolved. Per the germline V gene, CDR1 is SGHNT and CDR2 is YYREEE (reference sequence). This CDR3 has 14 residues. Between the trimmed V and J ends, which lost 0 bases and 1 base, there was a span of 7 bases. CDR3 coding DNA: TGTGCCAGCAGCTTGGCCGCCGAGAACACTGAAGCTTTCTTT. Its protein is CASSLAAENTEAFF.

Of note for this clonotype: A much larger clone lies a single base off, so this may be a read error. The gene calls are TRBV7-2 and TRBJ2-5; 7 nucleotides align to TRBD2. The CDR3 has 13 amino acids. The V segment lost 8 bases and the J segment 5 bases; nucleotides outside the gene matches: 8. The germline gives CDR1 SGHTA, CDR2 FQGNSA. CDR3 loop: CASCGGGVETQYF. The CDR3 DNA is TGTGCCAGCTGCGGGGGAGGAGTGGAGACCCAGTACTTC.

This clonotype has more than one count but fewer than ten. This chain joins TRBV11-2 and TRBJ2-1; weak D call: TRBD1 (5 bases). This CDR3 is 16 amino acids long. Per the germline V gene, CDR1 is SGHAT and CDR2 is FQNNGV. Deletions cut 3 bases from V and 6 bases from J, with 18 bases between. CDR3 loop: CASSLLGVGLFNEQFF. In DNA form, the CDR3 reads TGTGCCAGCAGCTTGTTAGGGGTCGGCCTTTTCAATGAGCAGTTCTTC.

The V gene is TRBV14, the J gene TRBJ2-7, with a weak D call TRBD2 (5 bases). Trimming cost V 1 base and J 6 bases, with 13 bases left between them. The CDR3 loop spans 14 amino acids. Germline assignment: CDR1 SGHDN and CDR2 FVKESK. CDR3 sequence reads: CASSQVVFRGEQYF. The CDR3 region has the DNA TGTGCCAGCAGCCAAGTAGTGTTTCGGGGCGAGCAGTACTTC.

The V and J genes are TRBV7-3 and TRBJ2-1; TRBD2 is a possible D gene (5 bases). The CDR3 has 15 residues. From germline, CDR1 is SGHTA and CDR2 FQGTGA. Trimming took 2 bases from V and 1 from J, leaving 9 bases between them. The CDR3 DNA sequence: TGTGCCAGCAGCTTATTCACTAGTTCCTACAATGAGCAGTTCTTC. Protein sequence: CASSLFTSSYNEQFF. The full variable domain, its missing parts supplied by reference TRBV7-3 and TRBJ2-1, is GAGVSQTPSNKVTEKGKYVELRCDPISGHTALYWYRQSLGQGPEFLIYFQGTGAADDSGLPNDRFFAVRPEGSVSTLKIQRTERGDSAVYLCASSLFTSSYNEQFFGPGTRLTVL.

For this clonotype: A much larger clone differs by one base, so this may be a read error. This chain joins TRBV27 and TRBJ1-1; a possible D gene is TRBD1 (6 bases). Germline V gene sequence: CDR1 MNHEY, CDR2 SMNVEV (reference sequence). This CDR3 has 14 residues. The chain's CDR3 is CASSLLGGNAEAFF. CDR3 nucleotide sequence: TGTGCCAGCAGTTTATTAGGGGGGAACGCTGAAGCTTTCTTT.

The rearrangement joins TRBV13 to TRBJ1-2, with a weak D call TRBD1 (5 bases). CDR1 is PRHDT and CDR2 is FYEKMQ in the germline V gene (reference sequence). V gave up 0 bases and J gave up 4 bases, with 9 bases separating them. CDR3 length: 14 amino acids. DNA for the CDR3: TGTGCCAGCAGCTTAGGACGACAGTTCTATGGCTACACCTTC. Protein sequence: CASSLGRQFYGYTF.